Shown below are 16 T cell receptor beta chains from a single sample sequenced in a study of blood T cells in healthy people across ages. Sample-barcoded 5' priming and a J-beta primer mix drove a second PCR of about 7 to 11 cycles. TCRdb reanalysed the 5' RACE reads using MiXCR and keeps one entry per CDR3 protein. The sample yields 850,000 to 1,000,000 distinct CDR3 sequences, 48% seen once. Sequencing input: blood. These receptor sequences come from a man aged 25-45 years in good health.

The table lists this clonotype with a few counts. The J gene is TRBJ1-6, the V gene TRBV28; 12 nucleotides line up with TRBD1. Looked up from germline, CDR1 is MDHEN and CDR2 is SYDVKM. The CDR3 contains 16 residues. Losses at the gene ends were 6 bases for V and 6 bases for J; bases not matched to a gene: 6. CDR3 residues: CASSRGTGGPNSPLHF. The CDR3 bases are TGTGCCAGCAGCCGGGGGACAGGGGGCCCTAATTCACCCCTCCACTTT.

The chain links TRBV20-1 to TRBJ2-6; unclear D gene. Germline-derived CDR1 and CDR2 are DFQATT and SNEGSKA (reference sequence). The CDR3 covers 16 residues. V dropped 3 bases and J dropped 0 bases, with 12 bases sitting between them. The CDR3 bases are TGCAGTGCTAGTATTGGCAGCTCCTCTGGGGCCAACGTCCTGACTTTC. This gives the protein CSASIGSSSGANVLTF.

This clonotype appeared a few times. The V gene is TRBV5-1, the J gene TRBJ2-3, with D unclear. Germline-derived CDR1 and CDR2 are SGHRS and YFSETQ. The length of the CDR3 is 16 residues. Deletions cut 0 bases from V and 0 bases from J, with 11 bases between. CDR3 DNA: TGCGCCAGCAGCTTGGCGTCCGACCCTAGCACAGATACGCAGTATTTT. Protein product: CASSLASDPSTDTQYF.

This chain uses TRBV9 with TRBJ2-1, with D possibly matching TRBD2 (6 bases). Trimming pared 5 bases from V and 5 bases from J, leaving 17 bases between. The CDR3 is made up of 15 amino acids. Germline values: CDR1 SGDLS, CDR2 YYNGEE. The CDR3 reads CASRPSGPGDNEQFF. The CDR3, as DNA: TGTGCCAGCAGACCCAGCGGGCCTGGGGACAATGAGCAGTTCTTC.

This clonotype has a handful of counts. V and J are TRBV12-3 or TRBV12-4 and TRBJ1-5; unclear D gene. The CDR3 spans 15 residues. V lost 5 bases, J lost 3 bases, and 14 bases lay in between. The CDR3 bases are TGTGCCAGCAGTGCCGGGCCTCCCAACAATCAGCCCCAGCATTTT. Protein: CASSAGPPNNQPQHF.

This clonotype was picked up many times. The chain employs TRBV6-5 and TRBJ2-7; tentatively, D is TRBD2 (6 bases). With 6 bases removed from V and 7 bases from J, the gap between germline ends came to 22 bases. Germline V gives CDR1 MNHEY, CDR2 SVGAGI. The CDR3 spans 15 residues. The CDR3: CASRTGVLTSGEQYF. As DNA, the CDR3 is TGTGCCAGCAGAACGGGGGTTCTCACTAGTGGGGAGCAGTACTTC.

This clonotype was observed a handful of times. V and J are TRBV12-3 or TRBV12-4 and TRBJ2-3; TRBD2 aligns across 7 bases. This CDR3 region has 15 residues. The ends lost 3 bases at V and 2 bases at J; junction bases unmatched: 5. CDR3 region: CASSFVGTNTDTQYF. For the CDR3, the DNA is TGTGCCAGCAGTTTTGTGGGGACTAACACAGATACGCAGTATTTT.

The chain employs TRBV5-1 and TRBJ2-5; TRBD1 is a possible D gene (6 bases). The J call may be incorrect, as the DNA end agrees better with TRBJ2-7. Germline loops: CDR1 SGHRS, CDR2 YFSETQ. There are 14 residues in the CDR3. As DNA, the CDR3 is TGCGCCAGCAATGACGGGACACCCGGAGGCGAGCAGTACTTC. Translation: CASNDGTPGGEQYF.

This chain joins TRBV20-1 and TRBJ2-1; D perhaps matches TRBD1 (6 bases). With 4 bases removed from V and 6 bases from J, the gap between germline ends came to 19 bases. Germline loops: CDR1 DFQATT, CDR2 SNEGSKA (reference sequence). This CDR3 has 15 residues. The CDR3 loop is CSAKNPTGRFNEQFF. The CDR3 bases are TGCAGTGCTAAAAACCCGACAGGTCGCTTCAATGAGCAGTTCTTC.

This clonotype was detected once. No conserved phenylalanine or tryptophan ends this CDR3, so it is likely a read error. It is unclear where the CDR3 begins or ends on the DNA, so no DNA is shown, and the CDR3 is as TCRdb lists it. V usage is TRBV2 and J usage is TRBJ2-1. Germline V CDR1 and CDR2: SNHLY, FYNNEI. Including both end residues, the CDR3 is 9 amino acids long. CDR3: CASSYTFGS.

The V gene is TRBV6-2 or TRBV6-3, the J gene TRBJ2-1, with 9 bases fitting TRBD1. In germline, CDR1 is MNHEY, CDR2 SVGEGT. The CDR3 runs 15 residues. The trim removed 5 bases at V and 3 bases at J, leaving 5 bases unmatched. DNA of the CDR3: TGTGCCAGCAGTCGGGACAGGGTCGTCTACAATGAGCAGTTCTTC. It translates to CASSRDRVVYNEQFF.

The chain links TRBV5-8 to TRBJ2-5; the D is unclear. The CDR3 extends over 14 amino acids. V lost 3 bases, J lost 11 bases, and 20 bases lay in between. Germline V lookup: CDR1 SGHTS, CDR2 YDEGEE. This CDR3 is CASSSTLPVWKQYF. The CDR3 DNA is TGTGCCAGCAGCTCAACCCTTCCTGTCTGGAAGCAGTACTTC. Full variable domain (remainder filled in from reference TRBV5-8 and TRBJ2-5): EAGVTQSPTHLIKTRGQQATLRCSPISGHTSVYWYQQALGLGLQFLLWYDEGEERNRGNFPPRFSGRQFPNYSSELNVNALELEDSALYLCASSSTLPVWKQYFGPGTRLLVL.

This clonotype was seen repeatedly, ten times or more. The rearrangement links TRBV27 to TRBJ2-7; 11 nucleotides align to TRBD2. The CDR3 is 13 amino acids. Germline CDR1 is MNHEY and CDR2 is SMNVEV (reference sequence). V was pared by 8 bases and J by 4 bases, with 4 bases of the junction left unmatched. CDR3 nucleotide sequence: TGTGCCAGCCGACTAGCGGGGAGTTACGAGCAGTACTTC. Translated: CASRLAGSYEQYF.

V and J are TRBV14 and TRBJ1-6; no definite D call. Germline CDR1 reads SGHDN; CDR2 reads FVKESK. V lost 3 bases, J lost 10 bases, and 13 bases lay in between. CDR3 length: 14 amino acids. The CDR3 DNA reads as TGTGCCAGCAGCCAGAGTTTTTCCCGGTCACCCCTCCACTTT. This gives the protein CASSQSFSRSPLHF. The full variable domain, completed using reference TRBV14 and TRBJ1-6, is EAGVTQFPSHSVIEKGQTVTLRCDPISGHDNLYWYRRVMGKEIKFLLHFVKESKQDESGMPNNRFLAERTGGTYSTLKVQPAELEDSGVYFCASSQSFSRSPLHFGNGTRLTVT.

This chain links TRBV27 with TRBJ2-6; D is uncertain. CDR1 and CDR2 (germline): MNHEY, SMNVEV (reference sequence). The CDR3 is 17 residues long. Deletions cut 0 bases from V and 2 bases from J, with 11 bases between. CDR3 amino acids: CASSLSTGMAGANVLTF. Here the CDR3 DNA reads TGTGCCAGCAGTTTATCTACGGGTATGGCTGGGGCCAACGTCCTGACTTTC.

The chain joins TRBV9 to TRBJ1-2; D might be TRBD1 (5 bases). CDR1 and CDR2 from the germline V gene are SGDLS and YYNGEE. Between the trimmed V and J ends, which lost 0 bases and 4 bases, there was a span of 19 bases. CDR3 length equals 17 residues. CDR3 residues: CASSVAVESLGTYGYTF. In DNA, the CDR3 is TGTGCCAGCAGCGTAGCAGTCGAGTCGTTGGGGACCTATGGCTACACCTTC.